This T cell receptor beta chain was profiled in a study of blood T cell repertoires in COVID-19. Authors' processing steps: By means of reference gene primer amplification, nucleated cell counts were estimated. Some clones are missing from TCRdb's copy, which holds only in-frame ones; the method was immunoSEQ multiplex PCR. D and trimming were read from the DNA, whereas the V and J calls and clone size are those reported in that table. Here the sample spans about 85,000 clones, 70% to 90% being singletons. Trimming at V came to 7 bases and at J to 3 bases, leaving 8 bases not matched to a gene. CDR3 length: 15 amino acids. The germline gives CDR1 KGHDR, CDR2 SFDVKD.

The material sequenced was peripheral blood. This sequence originates from a man aged 55 to 70 with acute or convalescent COVID-19. The J gene is TRBJ2-5, the V gene TRBV24-1; 9 bases are shared with TRBD1. The CDR3 reads CATSLRQGGKETQYF. The CDR3 coding sequence is TGTGCCACCAGCCTTCGACAGGGGGGGAAAGAGACCCAGTACTTC.